Shown below are 7 T cell receptor beta chains from a single sample sequenced in a study of metastatic and nonmetastatic thyroid tumors. Using MiXCR, TCRdb reanalyzed the PCR reads. The sample carries tens of thousands of clones, roughly a fifth recorded once. Each patient went into thyroid surgery without having received any treatment. The sequenced material came from blood. These TCRs come from a female donor with papillary thyroid cancer or a benign thyroid nodule (not recorded which). Some clones in this sample may be carry-over from other donors' samples.

The rearrangement links TRBV28 to TRBJ1-5; D is undetermined. Between the trimmed V and J ends, which lost 7 bases and 7 bases, there was a span of 14 bases. Germline V lookup: CDR1 MDHEN, CDR2 SYDVKM. The length of the CDR3 is 13 residues. CDR3 sequence: CASTPTAIQPQHF. CDR3 sequence (DNA): TGTGCCAGCACCCCTACCGCGATACAGCCCCAGCATTTT.

In DNA form, the CDR3 reads TGTGCCAGCAGCCGGACGGAGTATGGCTACACCTTC. It translates to CASSRTEYGYTF. This chain joins TRBV3-1 and TRBJ1-2, with D unclear. This CDR3 contains 12 residues. Trimming removed 4 bases from V and 5 bases from J, with 8 bases in between. CDR1 and CDR2 from the germline V gene are LGHDT and YNNKEL (reference sequence).

In its sample, this clone is medium-sized (0.01 to 0.1%). The rearrangement joins TRBV6-1 to TRBJ2-7, with TRBD1 as a possible D gene (5 bases). This CDR3 is built from 15 residues. Germline V CDR1 and CDR2: MNHNS, SASEGT. V was trimmed by 1 base and J by 5 bases, leaving 15 bases between them. CDR3 region: CASSEDQRGVNEQYF. The CDR3 DNA sequence: TGTGCCAGCAGTGAAGACCAAAGGGGCGTCAACGAGCAGTACTTC.

This clone was observed a handful of times. This rearrangement joins TRBV6-1 to TRBJ2-6, with 11 bases that match TRBD2. Germline V CDR1 and CDR2: MNHNS, SASEGT. Trimming removed 5 bases from V and 4 bases from J; junction bases left unmatched: 1. The CDR3 length is 15 residues. The DNA for the CDR3 is TGTGCCAGCAGTCGGACTAGCGGGGGGGCCAACGTCCTGACTTTC. It codes for CASSRTSGGANVLTF.

In this sample, this clone turned up many times. This sequence joins TRBV11-2 and TRBJ2-4; 9 bases fit TRBD1. The CDR3 is 16 amino acids. The germline V gene encodes CDR1 SGHAT and CDR2 FQNNGV. With V trimmed by 5 bases and J by 5 bases, 10 bases remained unmatched. The CDR3, as DNA: TGTGCCAGCAGCCCTACAGGGGGCGGATTCGAAAACATTCAGTACTTC. Translation: CASSPTGGGFENIQYF.

The V call is TRBV27, the J call TRBJ2-7; TRBD2 aligns across 9 bases. Per the germline V gene, CDR1 is MNHEY and CDR2 is SMNVEV (reference sequence). This CDR3 region has 14 residues. V was clipped by 0 bases and J by 3 bases; unmatched bases: 0. CDR3 bases: TGTGCCAGCAGTTTATCGACTAGCGGCTACGAGCAGTACTTC. It encodes CASSLSTSGYEQYF.

This clone was observed at least ten times. The chain is built from TRBV18 and TRBJ1-1, with 9 nucleotides matching TRBD1. V shed 3 bases and J 6 bases; nucleotides not matched to a gene: 5. The CDR3 extends over 14 amino acids. CDR1 is KGHSH, CDR2 LQKENI, per germline. In nucleotides, the CDR3 is TGTGCCAGCTCACCGCGGGACAGGGTATCTGAAGCTTTCTTT. Its translation is CASSPRDRVSEAFF.